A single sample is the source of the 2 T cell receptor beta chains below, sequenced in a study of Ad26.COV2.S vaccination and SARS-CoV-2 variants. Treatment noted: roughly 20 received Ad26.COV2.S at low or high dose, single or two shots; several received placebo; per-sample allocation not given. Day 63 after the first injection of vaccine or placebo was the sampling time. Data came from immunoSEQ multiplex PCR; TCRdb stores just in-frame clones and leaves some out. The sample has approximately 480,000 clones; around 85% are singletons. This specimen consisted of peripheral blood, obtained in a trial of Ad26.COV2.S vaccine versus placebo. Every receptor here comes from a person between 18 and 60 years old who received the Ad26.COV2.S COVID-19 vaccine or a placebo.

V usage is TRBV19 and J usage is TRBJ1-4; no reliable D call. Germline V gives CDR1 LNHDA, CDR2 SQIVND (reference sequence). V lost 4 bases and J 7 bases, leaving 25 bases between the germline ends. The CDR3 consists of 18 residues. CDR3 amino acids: CASSNVLTPSSGVEKLFF. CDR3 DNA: TGTGCCAGTAGTAACGTACTGACACCTTCCTCGGGAGTTGAAAAACTGTTTTTT.

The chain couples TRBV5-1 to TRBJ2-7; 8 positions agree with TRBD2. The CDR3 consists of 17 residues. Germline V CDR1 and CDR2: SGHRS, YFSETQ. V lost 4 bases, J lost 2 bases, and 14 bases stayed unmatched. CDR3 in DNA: TGCGCCAGCAGCCACGGACTAACCGGGACTAGAGCCTACGAGCAGTACTTC. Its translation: CASSHGLTGTRAYEQYF.